What follows are 14 T cell receptor beta chains derived from one specimen sequenced in a study of OX40 agonist ivuxolimab in advanced cancers. The method was immunoSEQ multiplex PCR; TCRdb's version includes in-frame clones alone and lacks a portion of them. Among 53,000 or so clones listed, 84% were seen once. The source was CD4+ or CD8+ T cells sorted from blood, collected in a trial of the OX40 agonist ivuxolimab. The receptors originated from an adult with an advanced solid tumor such as melanoma, head and neck, liver or kidney cancer.

The rearrangement links TRBV18 to TRBJ2-7, with D unclear. V gave up 1 base and J gave up 7 bases, with 5 bases separating them. The CDR3 is made up of 11 amino acids. From germline, CDR1 is KGHSH and CDR2 LQKENI. The CDR3 region has the DNA TGTGCCAGCTCACCACGCGGAGAGCAGTACTTC. Translated: CASSPRGEQYF. Full variable domain (remainder filled in from reference TRBV18 and TRBJ2-7): NAGVMQNPRHLVRRRGQEARLRCSPMKGHSHVYWYRQLPEEGLKFMVYLQKENIIDESGMPKERFSAEFPKEGPSILRIQQVVRGDSAAYFCASSPRGEQYFGPGTRLTVT.

Worth noting for this clone: One end of the junction varies from germline; a read error may be responsible. The chain has TRBV7-7 and TRBJ2-2; tentative D call: TRBD1 (5 bases). This CDR3 has 14 amino acids. Germline-derived CDR1 and CDR2 are SSHAT and FNYEAQ (reference sequence). The CDR3 DNA follows: TGTGCTAGCAGCCCCTGGGGCGGCACCGGGGAGCTGTTTTTT. This sequence encodes CASSPWGGTGELFF.

This chain connects TRBV4-2 to TRBJ2-3, with TRBD2 as a possible D gene (5 bases). V lost 3 bases and J 6 bases, leaving 16 bases between the germline ends. The CDR3 contains 15 residues. Germline assignment: CDR1 LGHNA and CDR2 YNFKEQ. Here the CDR3 reads CASSHVRDREDTQYF. The DNA of the CDR3 is TGTGCCAGCAGCCATGTCCGGGATAGGGAGGATACGCAGTATTTT.

The chain couples TRBV5-1 to TRBJ1-6; D is undetermined. Trimming removed 4 bases at V and 10 bases at J, with 18 bases between. Germline V lookup: CDR1 SGHRS, CDR2 YFSETQ. The CDR3 length is 15 residues. DNA of the CDR3: TGCGCCAGCAGCCTGGCTTTTGAGGGTTACTCACCCCTCCACTTT. Protein product: CASSLAFEGYSPLHF.

This rearrangement joins TRBV5-1 to TRBJ2-2; TRBD2 aligns across 7 bases. CDR1 is SGHRS and CDR2 is YFSETQ in the germline V gene. The junction had 11 bases not matched to a gene; V was cut back by 6 bases and J by 6 bases. This CDR3 has 15 amino acids. CDR3 sequence: CASTSEAGVPGELFF. For the CDR3, the DNA is TGCGCCAGCACTAGTGAGGCGGGAGTCCCCGGGGAGCTGTTTTTT.

The chain uses TRBV2 and TRBJ2-1; D tentatively reads TRBD1 or TRBD2 (6 bases each). This CDR3 has 14 amino acids. The germline gives CDR1 SNHLY, CDR2 FYNNEI. V gave up 6 bases and J gave up 9 bases, with 18 bases separating them. The CDR3 DNA is TGTGCCAGCAGGTATCGGCAGGGGACTGGTGAGCAGTTCTTC. Its translation is CASRYRQGTGEQFF. Full variable domain (missing parts from reference TRBV2 and TRBJ2-1): EPEVTQTPSHQVTQMGQEVILRCVPISNHLYFYWYRQILGQKVEFLVSFYNNEISEKSEIFDDQFSVERPDGSNFTLKIRSTKLEDSAMYFCASRYRQGTGEQFFGPGTRLTVL.

The rearrangement uses TRBV4-1 and TRBJ1-6, with D perhaps matching TRBD1 (6 bases). The germline V and J ends were trimmed by 1 base and 6 bases, with 13 bases remaining between them. CDR1 and CDR2 from the germline V gene are MGHRA and YSYEKL. The CDR3 runs to 16 residues. The CDR3 spells CASSQALRGGNSPLHF. The CDR3 DNA reads as TGCGCCAGCAGCCAAGCCCTCAGGGGAGGTAATTCACCCCTCCACTTT.

The genes are TRBV9 and TRBJ2-1, with D maybe TRBD2 (6 bases). The V end lost 0 bases, the J end lost 0 bases, and 10 bases lay between the germline ends. Germline V gene data show CDR1 as SGDLS and CDR2 as YYNGEE. The CDR3 sequence is 16 residues long. CDR3 amino acids: CASSVGLANSYNEQFF. The CDR3 DNA reads TGTGCCAGCAGCGTAGGGCTAGCGAACTCCTACAATGAGCAGTTCTTC.

V gene TRBV30 combines with J gene TRBJ1-4; D call uncertain. V lost 1 base to trimming and J lost 3 bases, with 15 bases between them. Germline CDR1 and CDR2: GTSNPN and SVGIG (reference sequence). The CDR3 extends over 16 amino acids. CDR3 in amino acids: CAWSGASDGANEKLFF. CDR3 sequence (DNA): TGTGCCTGGAGTGGAGCCTCGGACGGAGCTAATGAAAAACTGTTTTTT.

The chain links TRBV6-1 to TRBJ2-2, with D possibly being TRBD2 (5 bases). The CDR3 is 15 amino acids. The germline V gene has CDR1 MNHNS and CDR2 SASEGT. V was trimmed by 1 base and J by 6 bases, leaving 12 bases between them. CDR3 region: CASSEGWGAAGELFF. The CDR3 DNA reads as TGTGCCAGCAGTGAAGGGTGGGGAGCCGCCGGGGAGCTGTTTTTT.

The chain is built from TRBV4-1 and TRBJ2-3; D gene ambiguous. Germline V gene data show CDR1 as MGHRA and CDR2 as YSYEKL. The CDR3 is made up of 13 amino acids. V lost 4 bases and J 4 bases, leaving 9 bases between the germline ends. The CDR3 protein is CASSPHGADTQYF. The CDR3 DNA follows: TGCGCCAGCAGCCCTCATGGGGCAGATACGCAGTATTTT.

The V and J genes are TRBV4-3 and TRBJ2-7; 7 bases are shared with TRBD1. Unmatched junction bases numbered 7, after V lost 3 bases and J lost 2 bases. The CDR3 runs to 15 residues. Germline V lookup: CDR1 LGHNA, CDR2 YSLEER. CDR3 nucleotide sequence: TGCGCCAGCAGCCAGCTTTACAGGGGAACCTACGAGCAGTACTTC. It codes for CASSQLYRGTYEQYF.

This clone was recorded a few times. The gene calls are TRBV28 and TRBJ2-7; no clear D. CDR1 is MDHEN and CDR2 is SYDVKM in the germline V gene. This CDR3 has 11 residues. The V end lost 5 bases, the J end lost 3 bases, and 5 bases lay between the germline ends. CDR3 coding DNA: TGTGCCAGCAGTAACGACTACGAGCAGTACTTC. Amino acid sequence: CASSNDYEQYF.

This clone was counted once. One end of the junction fails to match germline, which may point to a read error. This chain joins TRBV28 and TRBJ2-7, with 9 bases aligning to TRBD2. The CDR3 runs 11 residues. Germline lookup yields CDR1 MDHEN and CDR2 SYDVKM. The CDR3 DNA reads TGTGCCAGCAGTGCCCAGCGGGAGGAGCACTTC. Residues: CASSAQREEHF.